This TCR beta chain was observed in a study of blood T cells in healthy people across ages. The germline V gene has CDR1 MNHEY and CDR2 SMNVEV (reference sequence). This CDR3 contains 14 residues. Trimming removed 5 bases from V and 0 bases from J, with 10 bases in between. Using a J-beta primer mix together with a sample-barcoded 5' primer, a second PCR was run for roughly 7 to 12 cycles. TCRdb re-called the 5' RACE reads through MiXCR, storing one row per CDR3 protein. Counted here are approximately 580,000 distinct CDR3 sequences, 24% occurring once; the ten biggest clones make up 8.5% to 9.5%. The sample was also linked to a second study, of T cells of mothers and their children. That work contributes: Over five children and their three healthy Caucasian mothers were the donors.

J is TRBJ1-1 and V is TRBV27; D not certain. Sequenced sample: blood. The source of this sequence is a boy between 10 and 17 years old in good health. The DNA of the CDR3 is TGTGCCAGCAGTCCACAGATCTTGAACACTGAAGCTTTCTTT. Translation: CASSPQILNTEAFF.